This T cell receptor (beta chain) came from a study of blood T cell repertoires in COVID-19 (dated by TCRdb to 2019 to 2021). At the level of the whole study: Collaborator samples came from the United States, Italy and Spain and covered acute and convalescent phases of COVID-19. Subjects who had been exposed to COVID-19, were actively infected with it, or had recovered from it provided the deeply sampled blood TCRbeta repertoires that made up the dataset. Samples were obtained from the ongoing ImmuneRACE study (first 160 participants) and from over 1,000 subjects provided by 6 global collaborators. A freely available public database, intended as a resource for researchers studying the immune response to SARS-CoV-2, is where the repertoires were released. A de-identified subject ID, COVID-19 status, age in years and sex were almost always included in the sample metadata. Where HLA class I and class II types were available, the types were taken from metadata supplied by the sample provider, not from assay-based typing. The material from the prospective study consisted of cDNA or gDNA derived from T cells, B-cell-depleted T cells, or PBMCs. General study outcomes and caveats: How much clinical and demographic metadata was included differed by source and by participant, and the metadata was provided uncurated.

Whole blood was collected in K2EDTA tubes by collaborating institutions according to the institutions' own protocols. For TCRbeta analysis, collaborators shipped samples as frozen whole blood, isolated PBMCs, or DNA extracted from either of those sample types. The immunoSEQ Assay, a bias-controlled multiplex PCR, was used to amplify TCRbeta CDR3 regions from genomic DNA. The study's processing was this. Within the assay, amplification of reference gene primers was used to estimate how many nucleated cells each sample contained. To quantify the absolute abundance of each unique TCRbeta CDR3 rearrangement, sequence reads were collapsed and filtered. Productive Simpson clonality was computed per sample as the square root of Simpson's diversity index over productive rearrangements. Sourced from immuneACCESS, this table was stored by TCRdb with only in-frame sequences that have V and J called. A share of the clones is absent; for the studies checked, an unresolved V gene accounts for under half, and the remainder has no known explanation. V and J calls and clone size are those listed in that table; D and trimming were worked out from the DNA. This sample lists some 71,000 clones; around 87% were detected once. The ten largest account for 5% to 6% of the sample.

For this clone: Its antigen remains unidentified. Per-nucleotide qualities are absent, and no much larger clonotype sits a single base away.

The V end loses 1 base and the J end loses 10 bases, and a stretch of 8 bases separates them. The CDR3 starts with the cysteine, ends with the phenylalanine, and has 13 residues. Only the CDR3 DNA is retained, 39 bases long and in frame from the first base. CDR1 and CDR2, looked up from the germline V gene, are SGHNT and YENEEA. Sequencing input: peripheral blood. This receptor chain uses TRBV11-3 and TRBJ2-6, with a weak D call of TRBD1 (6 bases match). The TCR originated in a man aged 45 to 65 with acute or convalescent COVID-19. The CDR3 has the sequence CASSLGGGNVLTF. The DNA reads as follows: TGTGCCAGCAGCTTAGGAGGGGGAAACGTCCTGACTTTC.